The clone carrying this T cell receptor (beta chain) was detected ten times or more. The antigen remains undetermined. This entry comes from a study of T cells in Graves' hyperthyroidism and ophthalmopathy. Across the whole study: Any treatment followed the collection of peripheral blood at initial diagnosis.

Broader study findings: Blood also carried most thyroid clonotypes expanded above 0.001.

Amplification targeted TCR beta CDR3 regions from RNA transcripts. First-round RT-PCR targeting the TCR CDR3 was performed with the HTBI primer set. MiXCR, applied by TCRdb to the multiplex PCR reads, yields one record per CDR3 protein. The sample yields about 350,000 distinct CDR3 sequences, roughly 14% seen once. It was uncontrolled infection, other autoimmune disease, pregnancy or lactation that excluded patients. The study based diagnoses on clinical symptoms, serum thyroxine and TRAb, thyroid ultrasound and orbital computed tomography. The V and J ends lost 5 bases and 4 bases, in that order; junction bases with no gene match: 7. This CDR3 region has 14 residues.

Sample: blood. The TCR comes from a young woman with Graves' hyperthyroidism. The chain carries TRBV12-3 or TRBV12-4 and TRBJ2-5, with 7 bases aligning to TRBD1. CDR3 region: CASSMGQRTETQYF. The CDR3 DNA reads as TGTGCCAGCAGTATGGGACAGCGAACAGAGACCCAGTACTTC.